This T cell receptor (beta chain) was sequenced during a study of shared clonotypes between healthy human individuals. In the case of this clone: Its antigen is as yet unknown.

Whole-study findings and limits: Rarefaction analysis demonstrated incomplete sorted-subset sequencing notwithstanding large depth. Sharing across four donors was highest in naive CD4 (around 5%) and lowest in memory CD8 (about 0.4%).

The CDR3 sequence is 15 residues long. The junction had 7 bases not matched to a gene; V was cut back by 5 bases and J by 2 bases. CDR1 and CDR2 from the germline V gene are SGHKS and YYEKEE (reference sequence). Sorted-subset replicate PCR reactions contained 150 to 200 ng DNA, corresponding to tens of thousands of T cell genomes. Profiled with immunoSEQ multiplex PCR; TCRdb holds only in-frame clones, not every one. The sample lists about 1,500,000 clones, roughly 96% occurring once. The J gene is TRBJ2-4, the V gene TRBV5-5; 7 bases match TRBD1. This clonotype was obtained from a man aged 25-40 years in good health. Sequenced sample: naive CD4+ T cells sorted from blood. Sample subset: CD45RA+ positively selected. This CDR3 is CASRSDREPKNIQYF. The CDR3, as DNA: TGTGCCAGCAGATCCGACAGGGAACCCAAAAACATTCAGTACTTC.